This entry is about one T cell receptor (beta chain). Primed by a sample-barcoded 5' primer and a J-beta primer mix, a second PCR proceeded for 7 to 11 cycles. From each sample, at least 2.5 million paired-end reads containing CDR3 were obtained. TCRdb fed the 5' RACE reads into MiXCR, producing one record per CDR3 protein. The sample holds some 1,000,000 distinct CDR3 sequences, roughly a quarter seen once. The data are from a study of blood T cells in healthy people across ages. The same sample was also studied in work on T cells of mothers and their children.

This sequence originates from a girl under 10 years old in good health. Material: blood.

CDR3 DNA sequence: TGCAGTGCGAATACACAGGGAGATCTATTGAATGAGCAGTTCTTC. It codes for CSANTQGDLLNEQFF. This chain connects TRBV20-1 to TRBJ2-1; TRBD1 might be the D (6 bases). The CDR3 sequence is 15 residues long. V lost 6 bases to trimming and J lost 7 bases, with 22 bases between them. The germline V gene has CDR1 DFQATT and CDR2 SNEGSKA (reference sequence).